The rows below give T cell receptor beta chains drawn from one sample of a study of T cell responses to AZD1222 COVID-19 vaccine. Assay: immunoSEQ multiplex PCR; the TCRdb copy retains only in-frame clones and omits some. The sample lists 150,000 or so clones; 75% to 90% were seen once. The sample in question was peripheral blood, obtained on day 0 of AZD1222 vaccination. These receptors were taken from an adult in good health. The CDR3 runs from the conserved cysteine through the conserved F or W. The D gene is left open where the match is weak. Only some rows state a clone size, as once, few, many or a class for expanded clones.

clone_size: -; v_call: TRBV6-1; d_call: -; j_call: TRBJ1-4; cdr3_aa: CASSEWIGVGKLFF; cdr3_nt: TGTGCCAGCAGTGAATGGATTGGGGTGGGAAAACTGTTTTTT
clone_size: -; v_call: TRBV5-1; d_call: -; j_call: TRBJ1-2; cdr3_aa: CASSLAARLYGYTF; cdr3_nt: TGCGCCAGCAGCTTGGCCGCCCGGCTCTATGGCTACACCTTC
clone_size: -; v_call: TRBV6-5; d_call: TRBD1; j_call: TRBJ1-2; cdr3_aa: CASNPDRVGYTF; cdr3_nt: TGTGCCAGCAACCCTGACAGGGTTGGCTACACCTTC
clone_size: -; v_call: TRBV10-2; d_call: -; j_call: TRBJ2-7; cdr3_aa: CASSEGGYEQYF; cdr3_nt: TGCGCCAGCAGTGAGGGGGGATACGAGCAGTACTTC
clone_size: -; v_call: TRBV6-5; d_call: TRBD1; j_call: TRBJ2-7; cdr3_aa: CASRQEDRNSYEQYF; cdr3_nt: TGTGCCAGCAGGCAGGAGGACAGGAATTCCTACGAGCAGTACTTC
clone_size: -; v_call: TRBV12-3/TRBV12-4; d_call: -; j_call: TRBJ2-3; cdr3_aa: CASSLRGDTQYF; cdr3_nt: TGTGCCAGCAGTTTAAGGGGAGATACGCAGTATTTT
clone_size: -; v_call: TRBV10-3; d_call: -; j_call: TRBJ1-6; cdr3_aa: CATADRLSSYNSPLHF; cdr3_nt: TGTGCCACCGCTGACAGGCTGAGCTCCTATAATTCACCCCTCCACTTT
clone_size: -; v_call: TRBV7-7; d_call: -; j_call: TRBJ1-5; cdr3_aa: CASSPLRQLYSNQPQHF; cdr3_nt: TGTGCCAGCAGCCCCCTCCGCCAGCTATATAGCAATCAGCCCCAGCATTTT
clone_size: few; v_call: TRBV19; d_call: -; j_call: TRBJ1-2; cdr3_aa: CASSVRQGADGYTF; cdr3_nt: TGTGCCAGTAGTGTTCGTCAGGGTGCCGATGGCTACACCTTC
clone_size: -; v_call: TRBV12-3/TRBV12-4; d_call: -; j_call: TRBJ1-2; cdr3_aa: CASSTRNYGYTF; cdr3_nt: TGTGCCAGCAGTACTCGTAACTATGGCTACACCTTC
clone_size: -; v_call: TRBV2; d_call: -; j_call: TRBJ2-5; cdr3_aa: CASSESSGAETQYF; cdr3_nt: TGTGCCAGCAGTGAATCCTCCGGGGCTGAGACCCAGTACTTC
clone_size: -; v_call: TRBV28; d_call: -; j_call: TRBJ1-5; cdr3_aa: CASSFLMQPQHF; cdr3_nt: TGTGCCAGCAGTTTCCTTATGCAGCCCCAGCATTTT
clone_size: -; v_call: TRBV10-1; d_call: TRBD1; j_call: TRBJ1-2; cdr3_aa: CATRQGSDYGYTF; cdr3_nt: TGCGCCACCCGACAGGGATCTGACTATGGCTACACCTTC
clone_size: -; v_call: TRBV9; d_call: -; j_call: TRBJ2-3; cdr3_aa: CASSEKGVTDTQYF; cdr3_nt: TGTGCCAGCAGCGAAAAGGGGGTCACAGATACGCAGTATTTT
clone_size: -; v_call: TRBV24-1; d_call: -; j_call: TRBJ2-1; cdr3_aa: CATSDFSNEQFF; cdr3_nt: TGTGCCACCAGTGATTTTTCCAATGAGCAGTTCTTC
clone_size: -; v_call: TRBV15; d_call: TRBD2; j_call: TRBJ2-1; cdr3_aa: CATSNKGGTYNEQFF; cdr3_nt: TGTGCCACCAGTAACAAGGGAGGGACCTACAATGAGCAGTTCTTC
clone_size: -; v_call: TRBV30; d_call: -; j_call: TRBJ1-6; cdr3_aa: CAWSSRRPDSPLHF; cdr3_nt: TGTGCCTGGAGTTCTAGGCGCCCCGATTCACCCCTCCACTTT
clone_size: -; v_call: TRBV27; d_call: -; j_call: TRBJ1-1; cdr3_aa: CASSFGRDTEAFF; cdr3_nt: TGTGCCAGCAGTTTCGGCAGGGACACTGAAGCTTTCTTT
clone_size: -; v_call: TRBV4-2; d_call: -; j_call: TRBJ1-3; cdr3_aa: CASSHQGLGGDSGNTIYF; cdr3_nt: TGTGCCAGCAGCCATCAGGGGCTGGGGGGCGACTCTGGAAACACCATATATTTT
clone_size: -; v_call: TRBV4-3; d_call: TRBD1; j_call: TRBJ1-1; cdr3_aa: CASSQDRDRVPEAFF; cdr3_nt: TGCGCCAGCAGCCAAGACCGAGACAGGGTACCTGAAGCTTTCTTT
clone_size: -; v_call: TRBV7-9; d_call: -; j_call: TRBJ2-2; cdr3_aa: CASSLTPNTGELFF; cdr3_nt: TGTGCCAGCAGCCTGACCCCGAACACCGGGGAGCTGTTTTTT
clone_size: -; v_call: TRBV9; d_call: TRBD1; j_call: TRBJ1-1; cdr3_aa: CASSGTGSTEAFF; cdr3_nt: TGTGCCAGCAGCGGGACAGGGAGCACTGAAGCTTTCTTT
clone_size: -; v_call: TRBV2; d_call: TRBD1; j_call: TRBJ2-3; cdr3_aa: CASSQRTGGTDTQYF; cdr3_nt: TGTGCCAGCAGTCAAAGGACAGGGGGCACAGATACGCAGTATTTT
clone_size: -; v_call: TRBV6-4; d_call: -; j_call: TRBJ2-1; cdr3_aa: CASSDSWDSSYNEQFF; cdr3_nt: TGTGCCAGCAGTGACTCGTGGGATAGCTCCTACAATGAGCAGTTCTTC
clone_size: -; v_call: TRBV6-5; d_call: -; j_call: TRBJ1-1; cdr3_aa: CASSFLAGTEAFF; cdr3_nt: TGTGCCAGCAGTTTCTTGGCGGGGACTGAAGCTTTCTTT
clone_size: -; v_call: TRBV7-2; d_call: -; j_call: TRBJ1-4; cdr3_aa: CASSLGFIRGTNEKLFF; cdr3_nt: TGTGCCAGCAGCCTGGGGTTCATCAGGGGCACTAATGAAAAACTGTTTTTT
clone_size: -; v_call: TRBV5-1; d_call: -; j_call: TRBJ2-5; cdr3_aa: CASSLGRRQETQYF; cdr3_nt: TGCGCCAGCAGCTTAGGGAGGAGGCAAGAGACCCAGTACTTC
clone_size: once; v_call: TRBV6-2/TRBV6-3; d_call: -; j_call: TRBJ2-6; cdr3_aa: CASSLLGQGPGANVLTF; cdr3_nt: TGTGCCAGCAGTCTACTAGGCCAAGGGCCTGGGGCCAACGTCCTGACTTTC
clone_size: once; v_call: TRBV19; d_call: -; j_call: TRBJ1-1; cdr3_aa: CASSIEERNTEAFF; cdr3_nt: TGTGCCAGTAGTATAGAGGAGAGGAACACTGAAGCTTTCTTT
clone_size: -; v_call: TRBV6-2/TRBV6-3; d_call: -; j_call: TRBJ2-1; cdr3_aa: CASSDRLYNEQFF; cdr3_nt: TGTGCCAGCAGTGACAGGCTCTACAATGAGCAGTTCTTC
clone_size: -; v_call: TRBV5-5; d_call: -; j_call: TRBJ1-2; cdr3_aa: CASSLAHALPGYTF; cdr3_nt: TGTGCCAGCAGCTTGGCTCATGCACTCCCCGGCTACACCTTC
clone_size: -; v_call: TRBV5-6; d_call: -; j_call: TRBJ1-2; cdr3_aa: CASSLQINQITNYGYTF; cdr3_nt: TGTGCCAGCAGCCTACAGATAAACCAAATTACTAACTATGGCTACACCTTC
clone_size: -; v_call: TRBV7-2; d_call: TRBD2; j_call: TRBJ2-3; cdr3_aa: CASGRGDADTQYF; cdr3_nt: TGTGCTTCAGGGCGGGGGGACGCAGATACGCAGTATTTT
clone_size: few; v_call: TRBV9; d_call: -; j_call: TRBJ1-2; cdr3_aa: CASSVQGVHYGYTF; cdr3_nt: TGTGCCAGCAGCGTACAGGGAGTCCACTATGGCTACACCTTC
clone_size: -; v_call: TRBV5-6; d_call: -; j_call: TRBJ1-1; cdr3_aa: CASSPPRGDTEAFF; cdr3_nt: TGTGCCAGCAGCCCCCCCCGAGGGGACACTGAAGCTTTCTTT
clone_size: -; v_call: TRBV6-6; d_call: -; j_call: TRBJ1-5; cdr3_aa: CASSPRGDQPQHF; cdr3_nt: TGTGCCAGCAGCCCGCGGGGGGACCAGCCCCAGCATTTT